Here is one T cell receptor (beta chain) with its context. The antigen it binds to is not known. No qualities accompany the bases; no much larger clone lies one base away. From cysteine to phenylalanine, the CDR3 is 13 amino acids long. The DNA shown is the 39-base CDR3, in frame from base 1. V loses 3 bases, J loses 5 bases, and the germline ends lie 11 bases apart. The sample's treatment or condition label, decoded: around 19 received Ad26.COV2.S at low or high dose, single or two shots; 5 received placebo; per-sample allocation not given. Repertoires of vaccine and placebo recipients were sequenced from samples taken on day 63 after the first injection. Cohort 1b enrolled some 25 adults aged 18-55 years at a single site in Boston, USA, between 29 July and 7 August 2020. Ad26.COV2.S consisted of a replication-incompetent adenovirus type 26 vector by which a prefusion-stabilized SARS-CoV-2 spike protein from the original Wuhan strain was expressed.

This entry is derived from a study of Ad26.COV2.S vaccination and SARS-CoV-2 variants (dated by TCRdb to about 2021). About the study as a whole: Donors in the vaccine arm were drawn from COV1001, a phase I-IIa trial of Ad26.COV2.S in healthy adults that was multicentre, randomized, double-blind and placebo-controlled. TCRbeta repertoire sequencing was used to assess the specificity and breadth of SARS-CoV-2-reactive T cell receptors after Ad26.COV2.S vaccination. Trial participants were randomized into five groups of five, in which low-dose or high-dose Ad26.COV2.S was given once or twice, or placebo was given on both occasions. Ad26.COV2.S was given intramuscularly at 5x10^10 or 1x10^11 viral particles, as a single shot or as two shots 56 days apart. A total of approximately 30 samples were included in the TCR-sequenced set, comprising around 19 Ad26.COV2.S vaccine recipients, 5 placebo recipients and 8 SARS-CoV-2 convalescent individuals. Investigators remained blinded to trial group allocation during experiments and outcome assessment. Here is what the overall study found, with its caveats: The authors noted that total T cell responses may have been underestimated by the TCR breadth and depth analyses. Spike-specific TCR breadth was higher in Ad26.COV2.S recipients than in placebo recipients (P = 0.0014). The study was not powered to compare responses between vaccine doses or regimens. After vaccination, spike-specific CD8+ and CD4+ T cell responses were reported to show substantial breadth. Vaccine and placebo recipients had similar non-spike TCR breadth, a finding consistent with the vaccine containing only spike.

TCRbeta CDR3 regions were sequenced with the immunoSEQ Assay. After extraction, genomic DNA underwent amplification by bias-controlled multiplex PCR, followed by high-throughput sequencing. The authors' pipeline ran thus. To quantify the absolute abundance of every unique TCRbeta CDR3 region, sequences were collapsed and filtered. T cell fraction was estimated by normalization of TCRbeta template counts to usable DNA, with usable DNA being measured through amplification of reference genes present in all nucleated cells. Repertoire TCRs were annotated as SARS-CoV-2-specific by exact matching of V gene, CDR3 amino acid sequence and J gene to a known reactive TCR set. The reference SARS-CoV-2 TCR set was derived from MIRA and filtered for enrichment in COVID-19-positive ImmuneCODE repertoires, a step that removed public or cross-reactive TCRs. Based on the MIRA antigens, annotated TCRs were further analysed at the level of specific ORF or position within ORF. Depth was the summed frequency of annotated unique rearrangements, while breadth was defined as annotated unique rearrangements over total unique productive rearrangements. Two-sided Wilcoxon rank-sum tests were applied when comparing TCR breadth between groups. TCRdb stores this immuneACCESS table with in-frame sequences only. Part of the clones is absent; in the studies checked, under half of the shortfall reflects unresolved V genes, and no reason is known for the rest. The V and J calls and clone size are taken from that table; D and trimming were inferred from the DNA. This sample lists about 410,000 clones; 89% were detected once. 1.5% to 2% of the sample belongs to the ten largest clones.

Material: peripheral blood, obtained in a trial of Ad26.COV2.S vaccine versus placebo. This TCR was recovered from a person between 18 and 65 years old who received the Ad26.COV2.S COVID-19 vaccine or a placebo. The rearrangement combines TRBV12-3 or TRBV12-4 with TRBJ2-7, with TRBD1 as a weak D call on 5 bases. The sequence in DNA is TGTGCCAGCAGTTTTAAGGTAGGGGACGAGCAGTACTTC. Translated, it reads CASSFKVGDEQYF.